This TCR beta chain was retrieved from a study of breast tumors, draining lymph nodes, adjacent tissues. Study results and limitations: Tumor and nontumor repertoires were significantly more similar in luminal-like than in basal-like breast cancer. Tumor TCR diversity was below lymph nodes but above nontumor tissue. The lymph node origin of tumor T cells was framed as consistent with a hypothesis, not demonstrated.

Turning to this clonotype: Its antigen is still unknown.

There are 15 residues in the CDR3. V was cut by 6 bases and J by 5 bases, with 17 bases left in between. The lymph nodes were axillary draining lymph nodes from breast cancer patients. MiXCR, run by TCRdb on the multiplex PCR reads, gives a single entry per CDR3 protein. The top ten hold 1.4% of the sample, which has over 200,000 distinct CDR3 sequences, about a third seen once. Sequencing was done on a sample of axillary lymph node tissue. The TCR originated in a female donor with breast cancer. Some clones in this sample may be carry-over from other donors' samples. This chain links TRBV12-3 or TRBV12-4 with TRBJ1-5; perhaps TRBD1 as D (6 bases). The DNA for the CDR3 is TGTGCCAGCAGCACACAACAGGGCTGGGATCAGCCCCAGCATTTT. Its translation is CASSTQQGWDQPQHF.